Given below is one T cell receptor beta chain in context. The antigen is unknown. The data were obtained in a study of graft-versus-host responses after intestinal transplantation. Overall study context: After anti-thymocyte globulin induction, recipients took tacrolimus and steroids for three to four years. Whole-study results and caveats: Ileal or blood samples showed some GvH clones first, and such clones were also found in recipient marrow.

Sequenced by immunoSEQ multiplex PCR; TCRdb stores in-frame clones only, minus some. The table lists about 88,000 clones, 75% to 95% of them singletons, with about 0.34% in the top ten. This CDR3 is built from 15 residues. The germline V gene has CDR1 WNHNN and CDR2 SYGVQD (reference sequence). V lost 3 bases and J lost 1, with 12 bases in between. The chain links TRBV10-1 to TRBJ1-1, with D uncertain. The receptor was isolated from a human donor who was the organ donor for an intestinal transplant. The specimen comprised unstimulated CD4+ T cells sorted from spleen or lymph node cells, sampled before transplant. The CDR3 region has the DNA TGCGCCAGCAGTGATGAGGGATTATCGAACACTGAAGCTTTCTTT. This encodes CASSDEGLSNTEAFF.